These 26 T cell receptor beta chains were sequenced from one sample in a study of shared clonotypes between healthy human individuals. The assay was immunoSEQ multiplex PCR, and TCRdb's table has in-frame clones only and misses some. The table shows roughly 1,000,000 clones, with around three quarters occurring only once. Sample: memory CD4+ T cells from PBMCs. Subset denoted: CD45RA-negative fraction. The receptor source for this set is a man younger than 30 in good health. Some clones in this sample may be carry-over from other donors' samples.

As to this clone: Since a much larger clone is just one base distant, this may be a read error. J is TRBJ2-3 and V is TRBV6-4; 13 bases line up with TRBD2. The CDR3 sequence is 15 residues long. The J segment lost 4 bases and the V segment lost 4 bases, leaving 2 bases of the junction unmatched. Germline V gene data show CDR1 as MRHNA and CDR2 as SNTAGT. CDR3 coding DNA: TGTGCCAGCAGTGCACTAGCGGGAGGGCCAGATACGCAGTATTTT. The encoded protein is CASSALAGGPDTQYF.

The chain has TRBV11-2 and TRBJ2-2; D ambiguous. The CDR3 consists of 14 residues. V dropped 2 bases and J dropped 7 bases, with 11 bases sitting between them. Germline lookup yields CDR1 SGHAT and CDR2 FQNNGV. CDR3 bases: TGTGCCAGCAGCTTAAGTTGGGTTGACGGGGAGCTGTTTTTT. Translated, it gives CASSLSWVDGELFF.

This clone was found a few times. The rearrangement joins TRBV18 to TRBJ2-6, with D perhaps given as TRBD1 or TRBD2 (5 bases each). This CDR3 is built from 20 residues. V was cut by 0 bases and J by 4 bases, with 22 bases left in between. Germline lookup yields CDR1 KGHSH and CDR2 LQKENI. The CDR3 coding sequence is TGTGCCAGCTCACCACCCTTAACAGGCGGGCGACTTCTAGGGGCCAACGTCCTGACTTTC. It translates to CASSPPLTGGRLLGANVLTF.

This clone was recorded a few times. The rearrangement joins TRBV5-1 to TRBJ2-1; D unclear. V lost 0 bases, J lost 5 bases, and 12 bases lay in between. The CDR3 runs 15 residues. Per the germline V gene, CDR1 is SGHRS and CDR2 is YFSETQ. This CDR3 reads CASSLAETLNNEQFF. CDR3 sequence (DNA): TGCGCCAGCAGCTTGGCGGAGACCCTCAACAATGAGCAGTTCTTC.

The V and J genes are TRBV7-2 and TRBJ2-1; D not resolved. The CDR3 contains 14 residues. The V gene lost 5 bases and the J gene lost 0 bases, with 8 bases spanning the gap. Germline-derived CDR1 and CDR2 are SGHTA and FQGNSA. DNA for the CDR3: TGTGCCAGCAGCCAGATCAGCTCCTACAATGAGCAGTTCTTC. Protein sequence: CASSQISSYNEQFF.

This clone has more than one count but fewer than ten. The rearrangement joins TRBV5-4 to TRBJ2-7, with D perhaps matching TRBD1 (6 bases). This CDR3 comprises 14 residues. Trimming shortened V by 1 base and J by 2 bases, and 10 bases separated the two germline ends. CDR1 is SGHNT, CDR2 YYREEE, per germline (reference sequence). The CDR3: CASSLQGPTYEQYF. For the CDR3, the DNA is TGTGCCAGCAGCTTGCAGGGGCCCACCTACGAGCAGTACTTC.

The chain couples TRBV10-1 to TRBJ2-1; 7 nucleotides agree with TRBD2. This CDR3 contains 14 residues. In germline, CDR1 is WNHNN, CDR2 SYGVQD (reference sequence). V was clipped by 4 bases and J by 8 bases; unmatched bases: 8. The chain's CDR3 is CASSVGGRGYEQFF. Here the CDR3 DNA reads TGCGCCAGCAGTGTTGGCGGGAGAGGCTATGAGCAGTTCTTC.

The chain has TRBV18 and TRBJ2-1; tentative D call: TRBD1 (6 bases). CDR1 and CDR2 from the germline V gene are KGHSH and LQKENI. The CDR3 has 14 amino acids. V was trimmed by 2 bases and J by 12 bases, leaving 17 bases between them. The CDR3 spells CASSPGQTGRVQFF. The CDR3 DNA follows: TGTGCCAGCTCACCAGGTCAGACAGGTCGGGTGCAGTTCTTC.

The CDR3 is CASKRPGLAYEQYF. CDR3 sequence (DNA): TGTGCCAGCAAACGCCCGGGACTCGCGTACGAGCAGTACTTC. The chain is built from TRBV28 and TRBJ2-7; possibly TRBD2 for D (6 bases). CDR3 length equals 14 residues. V was cut by 7 bases and J by 4 bases, with 17 bases left in between. Germline values: CDR1 MDHEN, CDR2 SYDVKM.

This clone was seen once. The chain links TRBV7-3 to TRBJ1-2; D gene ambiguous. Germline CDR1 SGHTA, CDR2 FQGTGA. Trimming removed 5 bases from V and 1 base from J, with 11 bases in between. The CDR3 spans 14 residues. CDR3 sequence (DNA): TGTGCCAGCAGCCCTCCGGGAATTAACTATGGCTACACCTTC. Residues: CASSPPGINYGYTF.

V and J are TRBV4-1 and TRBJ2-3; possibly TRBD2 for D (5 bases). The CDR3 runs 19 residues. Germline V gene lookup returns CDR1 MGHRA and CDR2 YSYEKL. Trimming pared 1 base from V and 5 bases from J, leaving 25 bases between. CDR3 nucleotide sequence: TGCGCCAGCAGCCAAGCGGCGGGTCTCGGGGTTGGTCTTAGAGATACGCAGTATTTT. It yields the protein CASSQAAGLGVGLRDTQYF.

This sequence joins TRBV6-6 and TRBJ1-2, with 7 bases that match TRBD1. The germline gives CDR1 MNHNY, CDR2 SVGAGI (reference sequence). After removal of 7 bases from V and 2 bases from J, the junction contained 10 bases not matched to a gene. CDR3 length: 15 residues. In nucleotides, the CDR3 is TGTGCCAGCACCCAGAGAGGGGGCGGAAACTATGGCTACACCTTC. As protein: CASTQRGGGNYGYTF.

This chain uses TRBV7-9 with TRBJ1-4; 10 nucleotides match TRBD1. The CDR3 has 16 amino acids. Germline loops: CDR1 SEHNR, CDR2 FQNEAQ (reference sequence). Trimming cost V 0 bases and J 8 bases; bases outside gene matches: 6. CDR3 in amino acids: CASSLALGQGKEKLFF. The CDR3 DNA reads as TGTGCCAGCAGCTTAGCCCTGGGACAGGGGAAGGAAAAACTGTTTTTT.

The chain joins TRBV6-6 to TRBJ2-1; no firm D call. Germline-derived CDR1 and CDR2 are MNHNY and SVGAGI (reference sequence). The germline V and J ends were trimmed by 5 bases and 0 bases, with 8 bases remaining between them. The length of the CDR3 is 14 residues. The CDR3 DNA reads TGTGCCAGCAGTGTGGGAAGCTCCTACAATGAGCAGTTCTTC. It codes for CASSVGSSYNEQFF.

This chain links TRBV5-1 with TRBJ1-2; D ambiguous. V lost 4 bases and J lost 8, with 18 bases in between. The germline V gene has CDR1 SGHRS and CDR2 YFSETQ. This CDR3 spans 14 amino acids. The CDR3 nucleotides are TGCGCCAGCAGCCTCCCAAGCAGTTACGACGGCTACACCTTC. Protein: CASSLPSSYDGYTF.

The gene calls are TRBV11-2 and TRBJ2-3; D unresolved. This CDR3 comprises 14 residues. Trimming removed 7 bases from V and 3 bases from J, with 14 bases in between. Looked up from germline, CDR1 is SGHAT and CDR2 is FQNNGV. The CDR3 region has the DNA TGTGCCAGCACCAAGGCGGTGGGAACAGATACGCAGTATTTT. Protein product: CASTKAVGTDTQYF.

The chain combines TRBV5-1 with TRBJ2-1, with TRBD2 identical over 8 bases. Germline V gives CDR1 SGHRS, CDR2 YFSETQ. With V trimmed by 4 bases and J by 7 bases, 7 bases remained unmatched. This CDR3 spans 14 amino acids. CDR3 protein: CASSGTTSANEQFF. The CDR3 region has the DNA TGCGCCAGCAGCGGGACGACTAGCGCGAATGAGCAGTTCTTC. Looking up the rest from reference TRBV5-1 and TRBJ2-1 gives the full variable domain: KAGVTQTPRYLIKTRGQQVTLSCSPISGHRSVSWYQQTPGQGLQFLFEYFSETQRNKGNFPGRFSGRQFSNSRSEMNVSTLELGDSALYLCASSGTTSANEQFFGPGTRLTVL.

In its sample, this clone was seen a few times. The CDR3 bases are TGTGCCAGCAGCTACAGGGTGAACACTGAAGCTTTCTTT. Encoded protein: CASSYRVNTEAFF. The J gene is TRBJ1-1, the V gene TRBV7-2, with a weak D call TRBD1 (6 bases). Germline-derived CDR1 and CDR2 are SGHTA and FQGNSA. The CDR3 contains 13 residues. The ends were cut back, 4 bases at V and 0 bases at J, with 6 bases in the middle.

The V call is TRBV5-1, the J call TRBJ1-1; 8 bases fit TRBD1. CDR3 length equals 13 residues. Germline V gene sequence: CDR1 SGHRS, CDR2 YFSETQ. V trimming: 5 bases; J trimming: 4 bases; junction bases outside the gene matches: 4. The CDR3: CASSQGAVTEAFF. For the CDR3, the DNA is TGCGCCAGCAGTCAGGGGGCAGTCACTGAAGCTTTCTTT.

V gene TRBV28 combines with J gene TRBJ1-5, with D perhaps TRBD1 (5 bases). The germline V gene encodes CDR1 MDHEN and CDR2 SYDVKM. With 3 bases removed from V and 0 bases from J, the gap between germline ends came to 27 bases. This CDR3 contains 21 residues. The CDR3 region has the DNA TGTGCCAGCAGTTTTTTTTTATTAGGCGTACAGGATCAAAATAGCAATCAGCCCCAGCATTTT. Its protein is CASSFFLLGVQDQNSNQPQHF.

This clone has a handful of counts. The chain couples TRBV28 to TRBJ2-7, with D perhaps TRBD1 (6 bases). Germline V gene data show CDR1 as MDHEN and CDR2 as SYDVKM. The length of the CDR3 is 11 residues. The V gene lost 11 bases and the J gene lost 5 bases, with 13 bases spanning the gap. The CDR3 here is CAGGLGNEQYF. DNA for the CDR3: TGTGCCGGGGGCTTGGGCAACGAGCAGTACTTC.

CDR3 sequence: CASSYFSRGGNTIYF. DNA of the CDR3: TGTGCCAGCAGTTACTTCTCCCGTGGAGGAAACACCATATATTTT. The V call is TRBV6-5, the J call TRBJ1-3; D unclear. CDR1 and CDR2 from the germline V gene are MNHEY and SVGAGI. This CDR3 has 15 amino acids. Trimming took off 1 base at V and 4 bases at J, with 11 bases between the two ends.

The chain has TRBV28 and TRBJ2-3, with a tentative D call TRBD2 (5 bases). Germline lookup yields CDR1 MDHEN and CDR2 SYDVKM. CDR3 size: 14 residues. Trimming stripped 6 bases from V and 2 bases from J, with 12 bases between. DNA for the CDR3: TGTGCCAGCAGCCTCGCGGGCCTCACAGATACGCAGTATTTT. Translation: CASSLAGLTDTQYF. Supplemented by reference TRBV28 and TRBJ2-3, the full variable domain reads DVKVTQSSRYLVKRTGEKVFLECVQDMDHENMFWYRQDPGLGLRLIYFSYDVKMKEKGDIPEGYSVSREKKERFSLILESASTNQTSMYLCASSLAGLTDTQYFGPGTRLTVL.

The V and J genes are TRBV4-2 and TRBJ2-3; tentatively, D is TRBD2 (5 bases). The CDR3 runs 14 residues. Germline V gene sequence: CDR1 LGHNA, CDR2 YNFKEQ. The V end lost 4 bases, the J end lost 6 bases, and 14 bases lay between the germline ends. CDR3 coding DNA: TGTGCCAGCAGCCCCCAGCGGCGGCCCGATACGCAGTATTTT. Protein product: CASSPQRRPDTQYF.

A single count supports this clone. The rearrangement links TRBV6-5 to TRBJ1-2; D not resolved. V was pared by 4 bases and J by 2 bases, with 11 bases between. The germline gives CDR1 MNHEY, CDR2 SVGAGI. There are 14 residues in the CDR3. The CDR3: CASSSAYRNYGYTF. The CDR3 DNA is TGTGCCAGCAGTTCTGCCTACCGCAACTATGGCTACACCTTC.

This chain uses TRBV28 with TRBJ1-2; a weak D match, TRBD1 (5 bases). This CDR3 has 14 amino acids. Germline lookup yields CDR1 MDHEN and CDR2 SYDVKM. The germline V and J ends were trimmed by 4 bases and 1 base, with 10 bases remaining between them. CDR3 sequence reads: CASSYGGSNYGYTF. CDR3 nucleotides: TGTGCCAGCAGTTACGGGGGAAGTAACTATGGCTACACCTTC.